This T cell receptor beta chain was identified during a study of cytomegalovirus exposure and HLA in healthy donors. Broader study findings: Among the CMV-associated chains, a few were confirmed in vitro as specific for CMV antigens. In an earlier analysis, in fewer than 700 donors, most V segments appeared productive either ~87% or ~30% of the time.

A multiplex PCR was run with 60 Vbeta primers and 13 Jbeta primers. TCRdb's table, derived via immunoSEQ multiplex PCR, lists solely in-frame clones and lacks some. The repertoire holds more than 200,000 clones, with about two thirds as singletons. CDR3 length: 13 residues. From germline, CDR1 is SGHKS and CDR2 YYEKEE (reference sequence). Trimming pared 2 bases from V and 6 bases from J, leaving 11 bases between. A note on this clone: Antigen specificity is unknown.

This chain connects TRBV5-5 to TRBJ1-2; TRBD1 is a possible D gene (6 bases). The material sequenced was PBMCs. The sequence was collected from a man between 35 and 55 years old in good health and CMV-seropositive. The CDR3 loop is CASSFRGFDGYTF. The CDR3 DNA is TGTGCCAGCAGCTTCAGGGGTTTCGATGGCTACACCTTC.